This T cell receptor (beta chain) was identified during a study of blood T cells in healthy people across ages. Using a J-beta primer mix together with a sample-barcoded 5' primer, a second PCR was run for about 6 to 11 cycles. A single record per CDR3 protein comes from TCRdb applying MiXCR to the 5' RACE reads. This table holds 1,500,000 or so distinct CDR3 sequences, 40% to 45% found once. As for this clonotype: Antigen unknown.

Each individual donor underwent a draw of about 9.9 milliliters of peripheral blood. Isolation yielded PBMCs, at least 6.5 million per sample, in every case. This CDR3 is 14 amino acids long. The trim removed 2 bases at V and 5 bases at J, leaving 5 bases unmatched. Germline loops: CDR1 SGHRS, CDR2 YFSETQ. Study-wide points: Estimated diversity across one million T cells was deemed an underestimate. The lack of PBMC sorting stopped any conclusive naive versus antigen-experienced comparison.

This sequence was found in a woman aged 18-35 years in good health. V is TRBV5-1 and J is TRBJ2-5, with TRBD1 matching 8 bases. The specimen was blood. CDR3 bases: TGCGCCAGCAGCTTTCAGGGGGCACGGGAGACCCAGTACTTC. It specifies CASSFQGARETQYF.